Following are 25 T cell receptor beta chains from one sample sequenced in a study of response to subunit inactivated influenza vaccine (dated by TCRdb to 2017 to 2018). The library was built by means of RT-PCR. The sequencing machine was an Illumina HiSeq 2500. TCRdb handled the public reads itself, with Q25 trimming in fastp and clone calling in MiXCR, and kept productive beta chains. Under each unique CDR3 protein, matching rows form one entry showing the most common genes and DNA. The sample table holds hundreds of thousands of distinct CDR3 sequences, of which about 11% were seen once. The ten largest clones add up to around 10% of the sample. In addition, the sample was reused for a study of T cells expressing NK-cell markers. The second paper further reports: TCR beta cDNA libraries were prepared using 5'RACE template switching, which introduced a universal primer site and unique molecular identifiers.

Material: PBMCs from blood, obtained on the day of vaccination. The source of these receptors is a man aged 45 to 65 who received an inactivated influenza vaccine. Donor details come from another sample of the same person, matched by shared clones.

This clonotype was seen many times. The chain employs TRBV20-1 and TRBJ2-7, with D unclear. The V gene lost 5 bases and the J gene lost 3 bases, with 8 bases spanning the gap. Germline assignment: CDR1 DFQATT and CDR2 SNEGSKA (reference sequence). The CDR3 spans 11 residues. The CDR3 sequence is CSASRGYEQYF. The CDR3 region has the DNA TGCAGTGCTTCCCGCGGCTACGAGCAGTACTTC.

The sample holds a few counts of this clonotype. The chain has TRBV12-3 or TRBV12-4 and TRBJ2-1; D possibly corresponds to TRBD2 (6 bases). This CDR3 has 14 residues. V was shortened by 6 bases and J by 7 bases, with 16 bases between the two germline ends. In nucleotides, the CDR3 is TGTGCCAGCAGCCGAAGGGCGGGGAGGAATGAGCAGTTCTTC. Its translation is CASSRRAGRNEQFF.

This clonotype was found a few times. The V gene is TRBV5-1, the J gene TRBJ2-7, with TRBD2 matching over 10 bases. The CDR3 is 16 residues long. Looked up from germline, CDR1 is SGHRS and CDR2 is YFSETQ. V dropped 2 bases and J dropped 6; count of bases not matched to a gene: 11. The chain's CDR3 is CASSLPSGRALGEQYF. CDR3 coding DNA: TGCGCCAGCAGCTTACCAAGCGGGAGGGCCCTCGGCGAGCAGTACTTC.

This clonotype appeared a few times. The chain combines TRBV29-1 with TRBJ2-1, with D possibly matching TRBD2 (6 bases). Germline V gene sequence: CDR1 SQVTM, CDR2 ANQGSEA. Trimming removed 5 bases from V and 7 bases from J, with 18 bases in between. The CDR3 length is 14 residues. This CDR3 is CSVSGRERGNEQFF. The CDR3 region has the DNA TGCAGCGTTTCCGGGCGGGAAAGGGGAAATGAGCAGTTCTTC.

Ten or more counts support this clonotype. The J gene is TRBJ1-1, the V gene TRBV20-1; D possibly corresponds to TRBD1 (6 bases). The CDR3 spans 13 residues. The V end was cut by 3 bases, the J end by 4 bases, with 12 bases between. Germline V gives CDR1 DFQATT, CDR2 SNEGSKA (reference sequence). CDR3 sequence: CSASTGKVTEAFF. CDR3 sequence (DNA): TGCAGTGCTAGCACAGGGAAAGTCACTGAAGCTTTCTTT.

V is TRBV5-1 and J is TRBJ1-2; perhaps TRBD1 as D (5 bases). V lost 1 base, J lost 4 bases, and 14 bases lay in between. The germline CDR1 and CDR2 sequences are SGHRS and YFSETQ. The CDR3 runs to 15 residues. The CDR3: CASSLQGIGTYGYTF. CDR3 coding DNA: TGCGCCAGCAGCTTGCAGGGAATCGGAACCTATGGCTACACCTTC.

The CDR3 nucleotides read TGTGCCTGGAGCCACTCACCGGGACATTTGAACACTGAAGCTTTCTTT. This translates into CAWSHSPGHLNTEAFF. The chain links TRBV30 to TRBJ1-1, with a possible D match to TRBD1 (6 bases). Looked up from germline, CDR1 is GTSNPN and CDR2 is SVGIG (reference sequence). V was shortened by 3 bases and J by 0 bases, with 17 bases between the two germline ends. CDR3 length: 16 residues. Supplemented by reference TRBV30 and TRBJ1-1, the full variable domain reads SQTIHQWPATLVQPVGSPLSLECTVEGTSNPNLYWYRQAAGRGLQLLFYSVGIGQISSEVPQNLSASRPQDRQFILSSKKLLLSDSGFYLCAWSHSPGHLNTEAFFGQGTRLTVV.

The chain carries TRBV9 and TRBJ2-1; TRBD1 aligns across 8 bases. V shed 2 bases and J 4 bases; nucleotides not matched to a gene: 5. The germline CDR1 and CDR2 sequences are SGDLS and YYNGEE. The CDR3 is made up of 15 amino acids. The CDR3 loop reads CASSVEGQAYNEQFF. CDR3 in DNA: TGTGCCAGCAGCGTCGAGGGACAGGCTTACAATGAGCAGTTCTTC. Complete variable domain (other parts from reference TRBV9 and TRBJ2-1): DSGVTQTPKHLITATGQRVTLRCSPRSGDLSVYWYQQSLDQGLQFLIQYYNGEERAKGNILERFSAQQFPDLHSELNLSSLELGDSALYFCASSVEGQAYNEQFFGPGTRLTVL.

The J gene is TRBJ2-1, the V gene TRBV28, with 8 bases that match TRBD1. The CDR3 has 15 residues. The J segment lost 2 bases and the V segment lost 3 bases, leaving 3 bases of the junction unmatched. CDR1 is MDHEN and CDR2 is SYDVKM in the germline V gene. The chain's CDR3 is CASSLGDRTYNEQFF. The DNA for the CDR3 is TGTGCCAGCAGTTTGGGGGACAGGACCTACAATGAGCAGTTCTTC.

A few counts support this clonotype. J is TRBJ2-7 and V is TRBV12-3 or TRBV12-4; 7 positions match TRBD1. V dropped 6 bases and J dropped 1; count of bases not matched to a gene: 6. The CDR3 length is 14 residues. The CDR3 spells CASSNGQDSYEQYF. The CDR3 nucleotides read TGTGCCAGCAGCAACGGACAGGATTCCTACGAGCAGTACTTC.

The rearrangement links TRBV6-2 or TRBV6-3 to TRBJ1-5, with TRBD1 identical over 10 bases. This CDR3 is 14 amino acids long. The germline gives CDR1 MNHEY, CDR2 SVGEGT. V shed 6 bases and J 7 bases; nucleotides not matched to a gene: 6. CDR3 DNA sequence: TGTGCCAGCAGGGGACAGGGGCGATCCCAGCCCCAGCATTTT. Encoded protein: CASRGQGRSQPQHF.

This clonotype was counted many times. The chain links TRBV6-1 to TRBJ2-7; 7 nucleotides line up with TRBD2. Germline V gene data show CDR1 as MNHNS and CDR2 as SASEGT. CDR3 length equals 15 residues. The trim removed 6 bases at V and 4 bases at J, leaving 12 bases unmatched. The CDR3 region has the DNA TGTGCCAGCAGACGGAGAAGCGGGAACGGTTACGAGCAGTACTTC. This sequence encodes CASRRRSGNGYEQYF.

In DNA, the CDR3 is TGTGCCAGCAGCTTCATGGAAGGGGCCTTCGAGCAGTACTTC. As protein: CASSFMEGAFEQYF. The chain recombines TRBV7-2 with TRBJ2-7; tentatively, D is TRBD1 (5 bases). This CDR3 has 14 residues. Trimming took off 3 bases at V and 6 bases at J, with 15 bases between the two ends. Germline CDR1 reads SGHTA; CDR2 reads FQGNSA.

The rearrangement links TRBV5-8 to TRBJ1-3, with no clear D. Between the trimmed V and J ends, which lost 3 bases and 1 base, there was a span of 14 bases. This CDR3 is 16 amino acids long. Germline V CDR1 and CDR2: SGHTS, YDEGEE. In DNA form, the CDR3 reads TGTGCCAGCAGCTCCCAGACTCGGAATTCTGGAAACACCATATATTTT. Its protein product is CASSSQTRNSGNTIYF.

This clonotype has only a few counts. V gene TRBV12-3 or TRBV12-4 combines with J gene TRBJ2-6; D is unresolved. The V end was cut by 6 bases, the J end by 12 bases, with 21 bases between. CDR3 length: 15 amino acids. This CDR3 reads CASRGPAPGMAVLTF. The CDR3 region has the DNA TGTGCCAGCAGAGGACCCGCCCCTGGTATGGCCGTCCTGACTTTC.

This clonotype has just a few counts. The chain recombines TRBV30 with TRBJ2-2; 11 bases are a match to TRBD2. Germline CDR1 and CDR2: GTSNPN and SVGIG (reference sequence). CDR3 length: 14 amino acids. V lost 0 bases and J lost 8; bases outside the gene matches: 2. The CDR3 DNA follows: TGTGCCTGGAGTGTACGGACTAGCGGGGGGGAGCTGTTTTTT. Protein product: CAWSVRTSGGELFF. Supplemented by reference TRBV30 and TRBJ2-2, the full variable domain reads SQTIHQWPATLVQPVGSPLSLECTVEGTSNPNLYWYRQAAGRGLQLLFYSVGIGQISSEVPQNLSASRPQDRQFILSSKKLLLSDSGFYLCAWSVRTSGGELFFGEGSRLTVL.

This clonotype came up a few times. The chain employs TRBV5-1 and TRBJ2-3, with D tentatively TRBD2 (7 bases). Germline-derived CDR1 and CDR2 are SGHRS and YFSETQ. The CDR3 runs to 15 residues. V lost 0 bases and J 5 bases, leaving 13 bases between the germline ends. The CDR3 here is CASSLVGGGQDTQYF. CDR3 sequence (DNA): TGCGCCAGCAGCTTGGTGGGGGGGGGCCAAGATACGCAGTATTTT.

This clonotype was found a few times. The chain combines TRBV7-2 with TRBJ2-1; no definite D call. Trimming removed 7 bases at V and 4 bases at J, with 11 bases between. CDR3 length equals 13 residues. Germline V lookup: CDR1 SGHTA, CDR2 FQGNSA. DNA for the CDR3: TGTGCCAGCACCTTCGACGGATACAATGAGCAGTTCTTC. Its protein product is CASTFDGYNEQFF.

This clonotype was seen only a few times. This chain's CDR3 is CASSLAPGQMSSGANVLTF. CDR3 DNA sequence: TGCGCCAGCAGCTTGGCCCCGGGACAGATGAGCTCTGGGGCCAACGTCCTGACTTTC. V and J are TRBV5-1 and TRBJ2-6, with 7 bases lining up with TRBD1. Trimming at V came to 0 bases and at J to 0 bases, leaving 9 bases not matched to a gene. Per the germline V gene, CDR1 is SGHRS and CDR2 is YFSETQ. CDR3 size: 19 residues.

There are a few counts of this clonotype. The J gene is TRBJ1-2, the V gene TRBV30; no reliable D call. V was cut by 2 bases and J by 3 bases, with 10 bases left in between. Looked up from germline, CDR1 is GTSNPN and CDR2 is SVGIG (reference sequence). CDR3 length: 13 amino acids. The CDR3 DNA sequence: TGTGCCTGGAGTAAAAACACACACTATGGCTACACCTTC. Translated: CAWSKNTHYGYTF.

This clonotype was detected only a few times. The chain is built from TRBV4-3 and TRBJ1-3; possibly TRBD1 for D (6 bases). Trimming took off 0 bases at V and 3 bases at J, with 15 bases between the two ends. CDR3 length: 17 residues. Looked up from germline, CDR1 is LGHNA and CDR2 is YSLEER. This chain's CDR3 is CASSQDPAGALGNTIYF. CDR3 bases: TGCGCCAGCAGCCAAGATCCGGCAGGGGCGCTTGGAAACACCATATATTTT.

This clonotype has a handful of counts. The chain recombines TRBV5-1 with TRBJ2-1, with 7 nucleotides matching TRBD2. The CDR3 consists of 14 residues. V was clipped by 6 bases and J by 4 bases; unmatched bases: 7. CDR1 and CDR2 from the germline V gene are SGHRS and YFSETQ. The CDR3 nucleotides are TGCGCCAGCAAGGCTAGCGGACCATACAATGAGCAGTTCTTC. This gives the protein CASKASGPYNEQFF.

This clonotype was seen a few times. The chain has TRBV7-2 and TRBJ2-7; 8 nucleotides match TRBD1. CDR1 is SGHTA and CDR2 is FQGNSA in the germline V gene. The CDR3 contains 15 residues. Unmatched junction bases numbered 9, after V lost 2 bases and J lost 6 bases. In DNA form, the CDR3 reads TGTGCCAGCAGCTTATTGTGGACAGGGTTGAGCGAGCAGTACTTC. This codes for CASSLLWTGLSEQYF. The whole variable domain, filled in from reference TRBV7-2 and TRBJ2-7, reads GAGVSQSPSNKVTEKGKDVELRCDPISGHTALYWYRQSLGQGLEFLIYFQGNSAPDKSGLPSDRFSAERTGGSVSTLTIQRTQQEDSAVYLCASSLLWTGLSEQYFGPGTRLTVT.

In this sample, this clonotype turned up many times. V usage is TRBV12-3 or TRBV12-4 and J usage is TRBJ2-1; the match to TRBD2 covers 7 bases. This CDR3 region has 14 residues. Trimming removed 4 bases from V and 3 bases from J; junction bases left unmatched: 3. The CDR3 protein is CASSSLADYNEQFF. The CDR3 nucleotides read TGTGCCAGCAGTTCGCTAGCGGACTACAATGAGCAGTTCTTC.

The chain joins TRBV13 to TRBJ2-5, with 11 bases matching TRBD2. The CDR3 extends over 16 amino acids. Germline assignment: CDR1 PRHDT and CDR2 FYEKMQ (reference sequence). The junction had 5 bases not matched to a gene; V was cut back by 0 bases and J by 5 bases. The CDR3 reads CASSLGSGRAGETQYF. CDR3 in DNA: TGTGCCAGCAGCTTAGGTAGCGGGAGGGCCGGGGAGACCCAGTACTTC.